This TCR beta chain was sequenced in a study of CD8+CD57+ T cells in acquired aplastic anemia listed by TCRdb under 2018. Broadly, across the study: Extracted DNA from sorted CD4+ and CD8+ cells averaged around 3.5 ug, ranging from roughly 0.19 to 27.4 ug. A CD8+CD57+ expansion meant a frequency higher than the mean frequency seen in healthy subjects. Beyond this particular receptor, the publication reports: No significant difference in CD8+ Simpson's diversity was found between patients and healthy controls (P=0.060). Roughly 31 CD8+ CDR3 sequences were shared between patients and controls but appeared highly expressed in patients and within their immunodominant clones.

The patients picked for sequencing were ones in whom flow cytometry had shown an expansion of CD8+CD57+ cells. Severe acquired aplastic anemia was diagnosed in all patients according to International Study of Aplastic Anemia and Agranulocytosis and Camitta criteria. No therapy had been received by the patients at the time of blood sampling. The study deep-sequenced TCR repertoires of sorted CD4+ and CD8+ blood T cells from severe aplastic anemia patients and healthy subjects. Patients were enrolled in the USA under clinicaltrials.gov protocols 00001620, 01623167, 00001397, 00071045, 00081523 and 00961064. Ficoll-Paque density gradient centrifugation was used to isolate peripheral blood mononuclear cells. Before DNA extraction, CD4+ and CD8+ T cells were sorted with FACS or magnetic beads. V sheds 5 bases and J sheds 1 base, leaving 6 bases between their ends. Counted from cysteine to phenylalanine, this CDR3 has 12 amino acids. The entry retains the CDR3 DNA only, 36 bases that are in frame from base 1. The germline V gene (reference sequence) provides CDR1 SEHNR and CDR2 FQNEAQ.

There are many counts of this clonotype. This clone's antigen is unknown. There are no base qualities to consult, and no much larger clone falls within one base. TCR beta VDJ combination and CDR3 sequence profiling used genomic DNA as the template. An Illumina HiSeq 2000 was the platform used for TCR repertoire sequencing. The original pipeline was this. TRBV/TRBJ rearrangement plots, CDR3 size and DJ length profiles, and Simpson's diversity index were used to assess repertoires. The most abundant DNA sequence in the deep sequencing data was defined as the immunodominant clone. CDR3 amino acid sequences were checked for sharing across subjects and were also compared against the VDJdb database and published repertoires. TCRdb reran the public reads through fastp at Q25 and MiXCR, keeping productive beta chains. Under each unique CDR3 protein, matching rows form one entry showing the most common genes and DNA. TCRdb, not the original authors, processed these V and J calls. Recorded for this sample are 90,000 to 150,000 distinct CDR3 sequences; 50% to 60% of them occurred a single time. The ten largest clones represent around 29% of the sample.

The sequenced material came from sorted CD4+, CD8+, or CD8+CD57+ T cells (not recorded which) from PBMCs. The clonotype originates from a human donor with aplastic anemia. The chain is assembled from TRBV7-9 and TRBJ2-7; perhaps TRBD1 is the D gene, with 5 bases matching. At the DNA level, the sequence is TGTGCCAGCAGCCCAGGGTCCTACGAGCAGTACTTC. The resulting protein is CASSPGSYEQYF. Full variable domain (CDR3 extended with the reference TRBV7-9 and TRBJ2-7 proteins): DTGVSQNPRHKITKRGQNVTFRCDPISEHNRLYWYRQTLGQGPEFLTYFQNEAQLEKSRLLSDRFSAERPKGSFSTLEIQRTEQGDSAMYLCASSPGSYEQYFGPGTRLTVT.